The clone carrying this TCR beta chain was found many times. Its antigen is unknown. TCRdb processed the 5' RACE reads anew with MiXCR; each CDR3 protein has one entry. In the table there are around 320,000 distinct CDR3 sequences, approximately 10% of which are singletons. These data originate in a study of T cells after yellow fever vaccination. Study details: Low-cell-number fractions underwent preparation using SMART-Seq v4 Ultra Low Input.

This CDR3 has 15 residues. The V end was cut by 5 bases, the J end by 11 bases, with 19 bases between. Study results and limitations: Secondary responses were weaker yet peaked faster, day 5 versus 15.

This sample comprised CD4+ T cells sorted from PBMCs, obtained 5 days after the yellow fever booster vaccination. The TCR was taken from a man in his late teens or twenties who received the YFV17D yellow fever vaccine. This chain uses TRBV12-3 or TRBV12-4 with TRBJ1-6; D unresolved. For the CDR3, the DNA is TGTGCCAGCAGTCCCCAACGGGCCGAGGTAGCACCCCTCCACTTT. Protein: CASSPQRAEVAPLHF.